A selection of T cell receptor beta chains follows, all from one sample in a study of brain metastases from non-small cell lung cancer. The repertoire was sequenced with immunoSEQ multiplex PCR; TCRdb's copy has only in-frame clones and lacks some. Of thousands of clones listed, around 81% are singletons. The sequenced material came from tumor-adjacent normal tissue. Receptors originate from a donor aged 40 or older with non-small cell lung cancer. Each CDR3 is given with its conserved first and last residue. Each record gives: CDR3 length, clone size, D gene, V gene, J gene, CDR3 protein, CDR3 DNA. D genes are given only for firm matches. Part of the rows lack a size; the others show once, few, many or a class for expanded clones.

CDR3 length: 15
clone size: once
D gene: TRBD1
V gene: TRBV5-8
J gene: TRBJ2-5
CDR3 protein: CASSSGQAGSETQYF
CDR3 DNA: TGTGCCAGCAGCTCCGGACAGGCTGGCTCAGAGACCCAGTACTTC

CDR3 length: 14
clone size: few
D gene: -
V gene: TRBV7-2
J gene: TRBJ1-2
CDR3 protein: CASSLENRLYGYTF
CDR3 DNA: TGTGCCAGCAGCTTAGAAAACAGGCTATATGGCTACACCTTC

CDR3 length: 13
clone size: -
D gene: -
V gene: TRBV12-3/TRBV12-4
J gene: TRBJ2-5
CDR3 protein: CASSLTYKETQYF
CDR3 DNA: TGTGCCAGCAGTTTAACCTATAAAGAGACCCAGTACTTC

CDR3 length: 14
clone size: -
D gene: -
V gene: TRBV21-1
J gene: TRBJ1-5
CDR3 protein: CASREDREGQPQHF
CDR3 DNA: TGTGCCAGCAGGGAGGACAGGGAGGGTCAGCCCCAGCATTTT

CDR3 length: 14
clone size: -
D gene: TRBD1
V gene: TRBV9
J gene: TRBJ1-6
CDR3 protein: CASSAGQGGSPLHF
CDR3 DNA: TGTGCCAGCAGCGCGGGACAGGGTGGTTCACCCCTCCACTTT

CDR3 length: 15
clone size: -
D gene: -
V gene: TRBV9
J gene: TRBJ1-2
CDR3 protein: CASSVVENVGYGYTF
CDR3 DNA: TGTGCCAGCAGCGTAGTGGAGAATGTGGGGTATGGCTACACCTTC

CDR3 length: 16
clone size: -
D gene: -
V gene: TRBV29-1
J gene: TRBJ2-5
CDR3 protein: CSVDLTLSTYQETQYF
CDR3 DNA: TGCAGCGTTGACCTCACCCTCAGCACGTACCAAGAGACCCAGTACTTC

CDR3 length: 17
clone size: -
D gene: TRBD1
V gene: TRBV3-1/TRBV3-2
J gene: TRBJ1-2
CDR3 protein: CASSRFDRGRANYGYTF
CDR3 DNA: TGTGCCAGCAGCCGCTTCGACAGGGGTAGAGCTAACTATGGCTACACCTTC

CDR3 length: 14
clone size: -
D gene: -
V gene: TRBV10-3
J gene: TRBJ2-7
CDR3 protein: CAISDPKDSYEQYF
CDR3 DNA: TGTGCCATCAGTGATCCCAAAGATAGCTACGAGCAGTACTTC

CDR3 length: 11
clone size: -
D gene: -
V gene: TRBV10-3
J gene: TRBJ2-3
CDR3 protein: CAISEIDTQYF
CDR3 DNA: TGTGCCATCAGTGAGATAGATACGCAGTATTTT

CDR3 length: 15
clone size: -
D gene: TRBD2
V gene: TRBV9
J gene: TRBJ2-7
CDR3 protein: CASSYGLAGGNEQYF
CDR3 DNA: TGTGCCAGCAGCTACGGACTAGCGGGAGGTAACGAGCAGTACTTC

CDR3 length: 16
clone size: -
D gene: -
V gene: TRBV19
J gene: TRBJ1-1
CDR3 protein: CASSPLVGRLNTEAFF
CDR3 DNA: TGTGCCAGTAGTCCTCTCGTCGGGCGGTTGAACACTGAAGCTTTCTTT

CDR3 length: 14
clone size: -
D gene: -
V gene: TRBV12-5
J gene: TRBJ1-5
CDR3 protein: CASGLRGSNQPQHF
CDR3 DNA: TGTGCTAGTGGTTTGCGGGGTAGCAATCAGCCCCAGCATTTT

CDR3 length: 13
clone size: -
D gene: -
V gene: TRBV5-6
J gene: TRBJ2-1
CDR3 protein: CASSLVGGDEQFF
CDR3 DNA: TGTGCCAGCAGCTTGGTAGGCGGCGATGAGCAGTTCTTC

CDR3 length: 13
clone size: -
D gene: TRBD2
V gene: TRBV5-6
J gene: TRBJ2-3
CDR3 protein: CASSLASGSTQYF
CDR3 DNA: TGTGCCAGCAGCTTGGCTAGCGGTAGTACGCAGTATTTT

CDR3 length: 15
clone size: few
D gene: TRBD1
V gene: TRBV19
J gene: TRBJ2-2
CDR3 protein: CASIGGRLNTGELFF
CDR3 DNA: TGTGCCAGTATAGGGGGCAGATTGAACACCGGGGAGCTGTTTTTT

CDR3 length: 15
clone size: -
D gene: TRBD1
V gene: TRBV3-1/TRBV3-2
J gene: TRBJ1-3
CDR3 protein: CASRARTGSRNTIYF
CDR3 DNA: TGTGCCAGCAGGGCGCGGACAGGGTCGAGAAACACCATATATTTT

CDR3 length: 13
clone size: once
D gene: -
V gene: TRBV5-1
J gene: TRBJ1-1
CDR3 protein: CASSFGLATEAFF
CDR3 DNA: TGCGCCAGCAGCTTTGGACTGGCTACTGAAGCTTTCTTT

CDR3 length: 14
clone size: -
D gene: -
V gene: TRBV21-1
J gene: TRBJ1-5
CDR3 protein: CASSPSGSNQPQHF
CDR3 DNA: TGTGCCAGCAGCCCAAGCGGAAGCAATCAGCCCCAGCATTTT

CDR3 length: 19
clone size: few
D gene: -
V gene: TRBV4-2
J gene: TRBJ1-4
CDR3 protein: CASSQDPARGVSTNEKLFF
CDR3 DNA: TGTGCCAGCAGCCAAGATCCCGCCAGGGGCGTATCAACTAATGAAAAACTGTTTTTT

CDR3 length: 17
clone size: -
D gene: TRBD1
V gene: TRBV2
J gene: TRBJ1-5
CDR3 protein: CASSLWTGQGAFQPQHF
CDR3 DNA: TGTGCCAGCAGCCTTTGGACGGGACAGGGGGCGTTTCAGCCCCAGCATTTT

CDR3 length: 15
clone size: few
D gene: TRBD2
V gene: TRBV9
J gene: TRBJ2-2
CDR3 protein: CASSVALADTGELFF
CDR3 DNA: TGTGCCAGCAGCGTAGCGCTAGCGGACACCGGGGAGCTGTTTTTT

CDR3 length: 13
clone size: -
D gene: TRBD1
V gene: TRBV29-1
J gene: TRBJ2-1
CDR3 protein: CSVTGTGMIGQFF
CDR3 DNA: TGCAGCGTTACCGGGACAGGGATGATTGGGCAGTTCTTC